One and the same sample provided the 5 T cell receptor beta chains below, sequenced in a study of blood T cell repertoires in COVID-19 (dated by TCRdb to 2018 to 2020). The library was prepared using the immunoSEQ multiplex PCR assay. As stored in TCRdb, this immuneACCESS dataset retains in-frame rearrangements with V and J assigned. A fraction of the clones does not appear; measured against another copy, unresolved V genes explain less than half of the discrepancy, and the remainder lacks a known reason. Across this sample there are approximately 170,000 clones, with around nine tenths seen only once. Together, the top ten hold 18% of the sample. The sequenced sample was peripheral blood. The receptor source for this set is a man aged 55 to 70 with active or convalescent COVID-19.

The chain uses TRBV10-2 and TRBJ2-3; 8 positions agree with TRBD1. There are 15 residues in the CDR3. V trimming: 5 bases; J trimming: 3 bases; junction bases outside the gene matches: 7. The V gene's germline CDR1 is WSHSY and CDR2 SAAADI. The DNA for the CDR3 is TGCGCCAGCAGTATACAGGGGGGTGGTACAGATACGCAGTATTTT. Its protein product is CASSIQGGGTDTQYF.

CDR3 loop: CASSVQELVTGELFF. The CDR3, as DNA: TGTGCCAGCAGTGTACAGGAATTGGTCACCGGGGAGCTGTTTTTT. The chain uses TRBV2 and TRBJ2-2; D may be TRBD1 (5 bases). Germline V gene sequence: CDR1 SNHLY, CDR2 FYNNEI. The CDR3 spans 15 residues. Trimming cost V 4 bases and J 4 bases, with 13 bases left between them.

V gene TRBV6-5 combines with J gene TRBJ1-1; D is unclear. The CDR3 consists of 13 residues. From germline, CDR1 is MNHEY and CDR2 SVGAGI. V was clipped by 5 bases and J by 4 bases, with 11 bases between them. CDR3 bases: TGTGCCAGCAGTAACACACGGAGCACTGAAGCTTTCTTT. Translating gives CASSNTRSTEAFF.

This clone was counted only a few times. This sequence joins TRBV9 and TRBJ1-2; 11 positions agree with TRBD1. Germline CDR1 is SGDLS and CDR2 is YYNGEE. Trimming at V came to 4 bases and at J to 7 bases, leaving 9 bases not matched to a gene. The CDR3 sequence is 15 residues long. Written as DNA, the CDR3 is TGTGCCAGCAGCCCCCGGACAGGGGGCGCGAGTGGCTACACCTTC. Residues: CASSPRTGGASGYTF. Supplemented by reference TRBV9 and TRBJ1-2, the full variable domain reads DSGVTQTPKHLITATGQRVTLRCSPRSGDLSVYWYQQSLDQGLQFLIQYYNGEERAKGNILERFSAQQFPDLHSELNLSSLELGDSALYFCASSPRTGGASGYTFGSGTRLTVV.

DNA for the CDR3: TGTGCCTGGAGTGGGGGGGGCAGGAACACTGAAGCTTTCTTT. This encodes CAWSGGGRNTEAFF. This sequence joins TRBV30 and TRBJ1-1, with D maybe TRBD1 (6 bases). Per the germline V gene, CDR1 is GTSNPN and CDR2 is SVGIG (reference sequence). V shed 1 base and J shed 1 base, with 10 bases lying between them. The CDR3 is 14 residues long.